The 5 T cell receptor beta chains reported below all come from one sample, sequenced in a study of blood T cell repertoires in COVID-19 (dated by TCRdb to the early 2020s). Library prep was done by the immunoSEQ multiplex PCR assay. What TCRdb holds here is the immuneACCESS table cut down to in-frame rearrangements. Part of the clones is not present; checked against another copy, under half of the missing clones reflect an unresolved V gene, and the others are unexplained. This sample comprises about 150,000 clones, approximately 90% of them detected only once. The top ten constitute about an eighth of the sample. Sequencing used peripheral blood. These receptors all come from a young man with COVID-19, enrolled during active disease.

A note on this clone: One end of the junction does not line up with germline, which may come from a read error. The chain uses TRBV2 and TRBJ1-4; TRBD1 is a possible D gene (6 bases). The CDR3 totals 14 residues. The germline V gene encodes CDR1 SNHLY and CDR2 FYNNEI. CDR3 bases: TGTGCCAGCGGGGGCGGGCTAACTAATGAAAAACTGCTTTTT. This codes for CASGGGLTNEKLLF.

This rearrangement joins TRBV10-3 to TRBJ2-1; 13 bases agree with TRBD2. In germline, CDR1 is ENHRY, CDR2 SYGVKD. With 8 bases clipped from V and 2 bases from J, the junction kept 6 bases outside the gene matches. The CDR3 is 16 amino acids. The CDR3 DNA is TGTGCCATCGGAGGGACTAGCGGGACCACCTACAATGAGCAGTTCTTC. Protein: CAIGGTSGTTYNEQFF.

V gene TRBV20-1 combines with J gene TRBJ1-2; unclear D gene. This CDR3 contains 11 residues. Looked up from germline, CDR1 is DFQATT and CDR2 is SNEGSKA (reference sequence). With 4 bases removed from V and 2 bases from J, the gap between germline ends came to 5 bases. CDR3 loop: CSATLNYGYTF. DNA of the CDR3: TGCAGTGCTACTCTGAACTATGGCTACACCTTC.

V usage is TRBV4-2 and J usage is TRBJ2-5; TRBD2 agrees at 14 bases. The germline gives CDR1 LGHNA, CDR2 YNFKEQ. J gave up 4 bases and V 4 bases, and 8 bases lay outside the gene matches. The CDR3 runs 17 residues. The DNA of the CDR3 is TGTGCCAGCAGCCTAATGACTAGCGGGAGGGCGGGAGAGACCCAGTACTTC. This sequence encodes CASSLMTSGRAGETQYF.

This chain joins TRBV19 and TRBJ1-2, with D maybe TRBD1 (5 bases). Germline V lookup: CDR1 LNHDA, CDR2 SQIVND (reference sequence). The CDR3 runs to 13 residues. Trimming took 6 bases from V and 0 from J, leaving 8 bases between them. CDR3 sequence reads: CASRTETNYGYTF. The DNA for the CDR3 is TGTGCCAGTAGGACAGAAACTAACTATGGCTACACCTTC.